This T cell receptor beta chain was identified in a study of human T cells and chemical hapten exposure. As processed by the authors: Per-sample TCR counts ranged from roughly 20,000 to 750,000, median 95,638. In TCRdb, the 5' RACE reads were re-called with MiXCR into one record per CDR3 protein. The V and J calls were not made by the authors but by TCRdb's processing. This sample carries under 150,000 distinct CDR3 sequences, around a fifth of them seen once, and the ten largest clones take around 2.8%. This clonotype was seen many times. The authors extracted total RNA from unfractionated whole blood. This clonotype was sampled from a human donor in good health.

The CDR3 DNA sequence: TGTGCCAGCAGCGTCTTAGCGGGAGCCCCAGATACGCAGTATTTT. Translation gives CASSVLAGAPDTQYF. The chain couples TRBV7-2 to TRBJ2-3, with 9 positions matching TRBD2. With 5 bases clipped from V and 4 bases from J, the junction kept 7 bases outside the gene matches. Germline V gives CDR1 SGHTA, CDR2 FQGNSA. The CDR3 totals 15 residues.